These 3 T cell receptor beta chains came from one sample sequenced in a study of shared clonotypes between healthy human individuals. TCRdb keeps only in-frame clones here, not all; method: immunoSEQ multiplex PCR. The sample records more than 1.2 million clones, less than 99% being singletons. The source material was naive CD4+ T cells sorted from blood. Stated subset: CD45RA+ positively selected. These receptor sequences come from a man aged 30-40 years in good health.

V and J are TRBV10-3 and TRBJ2-3; 9 positions match TRBD1. The CDR3 consists of 15 residues. Germline CDR1 and CDR2: ENHRY and SYGVKD. With V trimmed by 6 bases and J by 3 bases, 7 bases remained unmatched. As DNA, the CDR3 is TGTGCCATCAGGAAGACAGGGGGAGGTACAGATACGCAGTATTTT. This sequence encodes CAIRKTGGGTDTQYF.

J is TRBJ2-1 and V is TRBV10-2, with TRBD2 matching 11 bases. The V gene end was trimmed by 2 bases and the J gene end by 2 bases; junction bases not matched to a gene: 2. This CDR3 has 16 residues. Germline CDR1 WSHSY, CDR2 SAAADI. The CDR3 loop reads CASSEGLAGPYNEQFF. CDR3 nucleotides: TGCGCCAGCAGTGAGGGACTAGCGGGCCCCTACAATGAGCAGTTCTTC.

Of note for this clone: Other DNA sequences in this sample translate to the same CDR3. The V and J genes are TRBV7-3 and TRBJ2-1, with D perhaps matching TRBD2 (7 bases). CDR3 size: 15 residues. V shed 6 bases and J shed 3 bases, with 15 bases lying between them. Looked up from germline, CDR1 is SGHTA and CDR2 is FQGTGA. The CDR3 DNA sequence: TGTGCCAGCAGTTTGACGGGGGGCAGCTACAATGAGCAGTTCTTC. Protein: CASSLTGGSYNEQFF.